This TCR beta chain was observed in a study of T cell repertoires in aging, cancer and after chemotherapy. Study-wide background: Repeat sampling of healthy donors over several months to years showed clear clonal overlap. Study results and caveats: Age-matched healthy donors had significantly more diverse, less clonal blood TCR repertoires than untreated cancer patients.

Between the trimmed V and J ends, which lost 3 bases and 4 bases, there was a span of 9 bases. Germline CDR1 and CDR2: SNHLY and FYNNEI. This CDR3 is built from 13 residues. Peripheral blood genomic DNA, not sorted cells or RNA, was the template. Of note for this clonotype: The antigen remains undetermined.

Multiplex touch-down PCR with TRB-A/B primers amplified rearranged V-D-J TRB sequences. TCRdb re-derived calls from the multiplex PCR reads in MiXCR, one entry per CDR3 protein. In the table there are more than 9,000 distinct CDR3 sequences, around 44% of which are singletons. Sequencing was done on a sample of blood. This receptor was taken from a human donor in good health. V and J are TRBV2 and TRBJ1-2, with no clear D. Here the CDR3 DNA reads TGTGCCAGCAGTGAGAGCCGGGTCTATGGCTACACCTTC. It yields the protein CASSESRVYGYTF.